A single sample gave rise to the 19 T cell receptor beta chains below, sequenced in a study of cytomegalovirus exposure and HLA in healthy donors. The PCR employed 60 Vbeta primers together with 13 Jbeta primers. Produced via immunoSEQ multiplex PCR; TCRdb's table is partial and in-frame only. The sample consists of some 150,000 clones, approximately 9% of them appearing once. Sequencing input: PBMCs. Every receptor here comes from a male donor in good health and CMV-seronegative.

V gene TRBV7-3 combines with J gene TRBJ2-7; a possible D gene is TRBD2 (6 bases). V gave up 5 bases and J gave up 3 bases, with 17 bases separating them. The germline CDR1 and CDR2 sequences are SGHTA and FQGTGA. The CDR3 loop spans 15 amino acids. CDR3 amino acids: CASSPGGASGYEQYF. DNA of the CDR3: TGTGCCAGCAGCCCCGGCGGGGCCTCGGGCTACGAGCAGTACTTC.

This clone was counted between two and nine times. This rearrangement joins TRBV27 to TRBJ2-5; TRBD1 matches 9 bases. Per the germline V gene, CDR1 is MNHEY and CDR2 is SMNVEV (reference sequence). The ends lost 8 bases at V and 5 bases at J; junction bases unmatched: 12. CDR3 length: 15 amino acids. CDR3 loop: CASSNTGGGWETQYF. The CDR3 DNA sequence: TGTGCCAGCTCAAACACAGGGGGCGGGTGGGAGACCCAGTACTTC.

V usage is TRBV28 and J usage is TRBJ1-5, with 11 bases identical to TRBD1. Losses at the gene ends were 5 bases for V and 3 bases for J; bases not matched to a gene: 15. Germline V gene sequence: CDR1 MDHEN, CDR2 SYDVKM. The CDR3 length is 19 residues. The CDR3 DNA follows: TGTGCCAGCAGTCCCCTGGACAGGGGGCGCCGGGTTAACAATCAGCCCCAGCATTTT. Residues: CASSPLDRGRRVNNQPQHF.

The CDR3 DNA sequence: TGTGCCAGCAGCTTGGGCCCGGGACAGGGGAGGACTAATGAAAAACTGTTTTTT. As protein: CASSLGPGQGRTNEKLFF. The rearrangement links TRBV5-6 to TRBJ1-4; 10 positions agree with TRBD1. J gave up 2 bases and V 0 bases, and 7 bases lay outside the gene matches. Germline V lookup: CDR1 SGHDT, CDR2 YYEEEE. The CDR3 spans 18 residues.

The chain employs TRBV28 and TRBJ2-7; TRBD1 matches 9 bases. The V segment lost 6 bases and the J segment 5 bases; nucleotides outside the gene matches: 8. Looked up from germline, CDR1 is MDHEN and CDR2 is SYDVKM. The CDR3 is 14 amino acids. The CDR3 bases are TGTGCCAGCAGACTAACCGGGACAGGGAACGAGCAGTACTTC. Translating it yields CASRLTGTGNEQYF.

This clone was counted between two and nine times. This sequence joins TRBV7-9 and TRBJ1-1; D unclear. V was trimmed by 3 bases and J by 1 base, leaving 6 bases between them. The CDR3 has 13 residues. Germline V gene lookup returns CDR1 SEHNR and CDR2 FQNEAQ (reference sequence). CDR3 amino acids: CASSFIPNTEAFF. CDR3 nucleotide sequence: TGTGCCAGCAGCTTCATCCCGAACACTGAAGCTTTCTTT.

Here the CDR3 reads CAISESSGQSAYEQYF. CDR3 coding DNA: TGTGCCATCAGTGAGTCGTCGGGACAGAGCGCCTACGAGCAGTACTTC. The chain employs TRBV10-3 and TRBJ2-5, with TRBD1 matching over 7 bases. The J call may be in error: the DNA end matches TRBJ2-7 better. Looked up from germline, CDR1 is ENHRY and CDR2 is SYGVKD. There are 16 residues in the CDR3.

The rearrangement joins TRBV6-5 to TRBJ1-1; the D is unclear. V shed 10 bases and J shed 1 base, with 16 bases lying between them. This CDR3 has 14 residues. Germline V lookup: CDR1 MNHEY, CDR2 SVGAGI. CDR3 nucleotides: TGTGCCACCCGAAGGTCCGCGGCGAACACTGAAGCTTTCTTT. This translates into CATRRSAANTEAFF.

This clone occurred a few times. The V call is TRBV9, the J call TRBJ1-1; D is unclear. Germline values: CDR1 SGDLS, CDR2 YYNGEE. V lost 0 bases and J 5 bases, leaving 14 bases between the germline ends. The CDR3 contains 15 residues. The CDR3 is CASSVGIGRGTEAFF. Written as DNA, the CDR3 is TGTGCCAGCAGCGTAGGAATAGGACGGGGAACTGAAGCTTTCTTT.

V and J are TRBV28 and TRBJ2-5; D not resolved. This CDR3 spans 13 amino acids. Trimming pared 6 bases from V and 1 base from J, leaving 9 bases between. Germline-derived CDR1 and CDR2 are MDHEN and SYDVKM. The DNA of the CDR3 is TGTGCCAGCAGGGGCCGATCCCAAGAGACCCAGTACTTC. Amino acid sequence: CASRGRSQETQYF. Together with reference TRBV28 and TRBJ2-5, the CDR3 gives the full variable domain: DVKVTQSSRYLVKRTGEKVFLECVQDMDHENMFWYRQDPGLGLRLIYFSYDVKMKEKGDIPEGYSVSREKKERFSLILESASTNQTSMYLCASRGRSQETQYFGPGTRLLVL.

This clone was picked up a small number of times. The chain combines TRBV6-5 with TRBJ2-7; D perhaps matches TRBD1 (5 bases). The length of the CDR3 is 12 residues. Per the germline V gene, CDR1 is MNHEY and CDR2 is SVGAGI. Deletions cut 5 bases from V and 5 bases from J, with 10 bases between. DNA for the CDR3: TGTGCCAGCAGTCATCAGGGTGACGAGCAGTACTTC. It is translated as CASSHQGDEQYF.

A few counts support this clone. The chain carries TRBV6-5 and TRBJ2-1, with TRBD2 matching over 9 bases. Germline V CDR1 and CDR2: MNHEY, SVGAGI. V was clipped by 5 bases and J by 7 bases; unmatched bases: 9. This CDR3 is built from 15 residues. CDR3 protein: CASSKMAGGRNEQFF. Here the CDR3 DNA reads TGTGCCAGCAGTAAAATGGCGGGGGGGAGAAATGAGCAGTTCTTC.

The chain uses TRBV4-3 and TRBJ1-4, with TRBD1 matching over 10 bases. This CDR3 contains 16 residues. Germline loops: CDR1 LGHNA, CDR2 YSLEER. Trimming cost V 4 bases and J 5 bases; bases outside gene matches: 7. The CDR3 DNA sequence: TGCGCCAGCAGCCGAGTAACGGGACAGGGGAATGAAAAACTGTTTTTT. Translation: CASSRVTGQGNEKLFF.

The CDR3 reads CASSLLAQNYNEQFF. In DNA, the CDR3 is TGCGCCAGCAGCTTGCTGGCCCAGAACTACAATGAGCAGTTCTTC. The chain has TRBV5-1 and TRBJ2-1; no definite D call. Germline V gene sequence: CDR1 SGHRS, CDR2 YFSETQ. The V end lost 1 base, the J end lost 3 bases, and 11 bases lay between the germline ends. The CDR3 totals 15 residues.

For this clone: The same CDR3 arises from other DNA sequences in this sample as well. This rearrangement joins TRBV7-9 to TRBJ1-5; 7 positions match TRBD1. CDR3 length equals 14 residues. V shed 1 base and J 4 bases; nucleotides not matched to a gene: 1. Germline V gene data show CDR1 as SEHNR and CDR2 as FQNEAQ (reference sequence). In nucleotides, the CDR3 is TGTGCCAGCAGCTTAGGCAGGGGGAATCAGCCCCAGCATTTT. This sequence encodes CASSLGRGNQPQHF.

In nucleotides, the CDR3 is TGTGCCAGCAGCTTCGAAAGTACCAGGGTAAGCAGAAGCGAGCAGTACTTC. Amino acids: CASSFESTRVSRSEQYF. The rearrangement uses TRBV11-2 and TRBJ2-7, with D possibly TRBD1 on 5 matching bases. The germline V gene encodes CDR1 SGHAT and CDR2 FQNNGV. Trimming removed 3 bases at V and 6 bases at J, with 24 bases between. CDR3 length: 17 residues.

This clone has only a few counts. V gene TRBV5-6 combines with J gene TRBJ2-2, with D possibly TRBD2 on 6 matching bases. CDR1 and CDR2 from the germline V gene are SGHDT and YYEEEE. CDR3 length: 17 residues. Trimming cost V 1 base and J 8 bases, with 21 bases left between them. The CDR3 DNA reads TGTGCCAGCAGCTTGACGGCGCGGGACTGGGAAGGGGGGGAGCTGTTTTTT. Amino acid sequence: CASSLTARDWEGGELFF.

This clone came up a few times. The chain combines TRBV5-6 with TRBJ1-6; D unclear. Germline assignment: CDR1 SGHDT and CDR2 YYEEEE. V shed 4 bases and J shed 7 bases, with 18 bases lying between them. The CDR3 length is 16 residues. The CDR3 is CASSPMGGSINSPLHF. In DNA, the CDR3 is TGTGCCAGCAGCCCCATGGGCGGGAGCATAAATTCACCCCTCCACTTT.

The rearrangement uses TRBV28 and TRBJ2-3, with D perhaps TRBD2 (6 bases). This CDR3 contains 19 residues. The ends were cut back, 6 bases at V and 4 bases at J, with 29 bases in the middle. The germline CDR1 and CDR2 sequences are MDHEN and SYDVKM. Here the CDR3 reads CASSADPGRWGGKADTQYF. The CDR3 DNA reads as TGTGCCAGCAGCGCCGACCCGGGGAGGTGGGGCGGGAAGGCAGATACGCAGTATTTT.